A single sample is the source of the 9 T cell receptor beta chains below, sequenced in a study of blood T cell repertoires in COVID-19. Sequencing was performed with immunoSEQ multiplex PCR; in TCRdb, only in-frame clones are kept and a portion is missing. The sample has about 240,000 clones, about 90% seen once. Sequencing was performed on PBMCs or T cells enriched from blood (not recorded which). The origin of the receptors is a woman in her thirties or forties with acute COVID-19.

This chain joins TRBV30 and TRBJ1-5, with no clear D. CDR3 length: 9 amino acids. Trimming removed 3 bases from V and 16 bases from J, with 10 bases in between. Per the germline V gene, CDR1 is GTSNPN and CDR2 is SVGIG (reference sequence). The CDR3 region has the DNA TGTGCCTGGAGACAGCTGGAACATTTT. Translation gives CAWRQLEHF.

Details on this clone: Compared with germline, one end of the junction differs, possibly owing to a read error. The CDR3 reads CASSPGTPETQYF. The CDR3 DNA is TGCGCCAGCAGCCCAGGAACTCCAGAAACGCAGTATTTT. The chain combines TRBV4-1 with TRBJ2-3; the D is unclear. Germline V lookup: CDR1 MGHRA, CDR2 YSYEKL. The CDR3 loop spans 13 amino acids.

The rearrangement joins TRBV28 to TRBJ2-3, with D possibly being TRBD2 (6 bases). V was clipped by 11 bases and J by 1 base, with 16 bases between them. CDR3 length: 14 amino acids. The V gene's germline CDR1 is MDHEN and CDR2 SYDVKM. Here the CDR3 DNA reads TGTGCCCGAACCCGGGAGATGGGCACAGATACGCAGTATTTT. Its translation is CARTREMGTDTQYF. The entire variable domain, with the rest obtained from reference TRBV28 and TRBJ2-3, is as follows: DVKVTQSSRYLVKRTGEKVFLECVQDMDHENMFWYRQDPGLGLRLIYFSYDVKMKEKGDIPEGYSVSREKKERFSLILESASTNQTSMYLCARTREMGTDTQYFGPGTRLTVL.

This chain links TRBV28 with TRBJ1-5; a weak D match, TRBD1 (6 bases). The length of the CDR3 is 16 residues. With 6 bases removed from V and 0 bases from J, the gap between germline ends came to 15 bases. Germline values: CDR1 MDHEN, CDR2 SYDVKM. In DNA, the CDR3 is TGTGCCAGCAGCCCAGGGGTCCTGCCTAGCAATCAGCCCCAGCATTTT. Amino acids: CASSPGVLPSNQPQHF. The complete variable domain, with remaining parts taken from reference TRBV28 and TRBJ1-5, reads DVKVTQSSRYLVKRTGEKVFLECVQDMDHENMFWYRQDPGLGLRLIYFSYDVKMKEKGDIPEGYSVSREKKERFSLILESASTNQTSMYLCASSPGVLPSNQPQHFGDGTRLSIL.

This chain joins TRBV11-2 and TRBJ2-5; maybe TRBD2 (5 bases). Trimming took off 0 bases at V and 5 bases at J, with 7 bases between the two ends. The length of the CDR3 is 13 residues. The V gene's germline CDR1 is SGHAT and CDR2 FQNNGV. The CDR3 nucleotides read TGTGCCAGCAGCTTAGATGGGGAGGAGACCCAGTACTTC. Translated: CASSLDGEETQYF.

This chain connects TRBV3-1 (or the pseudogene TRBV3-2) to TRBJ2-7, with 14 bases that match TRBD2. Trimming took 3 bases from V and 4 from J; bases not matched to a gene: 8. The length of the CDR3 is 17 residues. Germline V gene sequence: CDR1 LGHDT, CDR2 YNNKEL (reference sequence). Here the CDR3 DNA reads TGTGCCAGCAGCCAGGGACTAGCGGGAGTGGCCAGTTACGAGCAGTACTTC. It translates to CASSQGLAGVASYEQYF.

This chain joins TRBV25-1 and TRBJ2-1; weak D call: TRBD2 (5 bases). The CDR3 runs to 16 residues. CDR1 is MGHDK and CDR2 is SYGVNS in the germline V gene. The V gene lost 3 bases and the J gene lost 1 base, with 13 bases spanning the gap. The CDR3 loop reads CASSDHTSVSYNEQFF. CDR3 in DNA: TGTGCCAGCAGTGACCACACTAGTGTTTCCTACAATGAGCAGTTCTTC.

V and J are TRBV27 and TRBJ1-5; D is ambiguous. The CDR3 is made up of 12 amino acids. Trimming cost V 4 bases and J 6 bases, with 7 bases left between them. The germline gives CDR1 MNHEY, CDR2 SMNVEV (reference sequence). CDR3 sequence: CASSYIGQPQHF. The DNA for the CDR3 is TGTGCCAGCAGTTACATTGGTCAGCCCCAGCATTTT.

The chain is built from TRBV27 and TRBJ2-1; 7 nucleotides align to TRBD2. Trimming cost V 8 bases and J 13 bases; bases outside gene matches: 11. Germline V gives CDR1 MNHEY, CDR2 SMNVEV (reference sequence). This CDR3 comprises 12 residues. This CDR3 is CASGYPQRDQFF. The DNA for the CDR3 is TGTGCCAGCGGCTACCCCCAGCGGGACCAGTTCTTC.